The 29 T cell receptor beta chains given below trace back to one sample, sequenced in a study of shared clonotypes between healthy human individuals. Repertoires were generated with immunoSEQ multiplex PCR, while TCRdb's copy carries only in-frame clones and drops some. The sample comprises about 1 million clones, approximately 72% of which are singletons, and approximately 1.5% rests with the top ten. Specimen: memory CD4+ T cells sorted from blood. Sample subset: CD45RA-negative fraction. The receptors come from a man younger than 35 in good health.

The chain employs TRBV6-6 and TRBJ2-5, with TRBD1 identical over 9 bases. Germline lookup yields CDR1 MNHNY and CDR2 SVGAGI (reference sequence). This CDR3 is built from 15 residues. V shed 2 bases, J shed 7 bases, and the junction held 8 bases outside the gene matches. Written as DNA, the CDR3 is TGTGCCAGCAGTTACGGGACAGGGAGTTCGGGGACCCAGTACTTC. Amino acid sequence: CASSYGTGSSGTQYF.

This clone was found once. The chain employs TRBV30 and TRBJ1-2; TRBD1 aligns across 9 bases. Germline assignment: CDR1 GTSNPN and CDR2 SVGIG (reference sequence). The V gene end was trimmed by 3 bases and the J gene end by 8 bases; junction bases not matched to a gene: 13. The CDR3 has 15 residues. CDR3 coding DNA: TGTGCCTGGAGCCCCCCGGACAGGGGAAGAGAGGGCTACACCTTC. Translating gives CAWSPPDRGREGYTF.

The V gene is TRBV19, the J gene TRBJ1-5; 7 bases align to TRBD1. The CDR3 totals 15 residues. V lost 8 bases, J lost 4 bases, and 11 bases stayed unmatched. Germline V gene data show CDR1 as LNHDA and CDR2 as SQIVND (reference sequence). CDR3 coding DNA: TGTGCCAGTGAAGAGACAGGGCGGTTAAATCAGCCCCAGCATTTT. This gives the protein CASEETGRLNQPQHF.

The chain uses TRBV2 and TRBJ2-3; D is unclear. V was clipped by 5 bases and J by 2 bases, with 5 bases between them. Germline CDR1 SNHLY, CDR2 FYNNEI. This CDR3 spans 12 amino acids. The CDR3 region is CASSPDTDTQYF. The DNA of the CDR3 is TGTGCCAGCAGTCCGGACACAGATACGCAGTATTTT.

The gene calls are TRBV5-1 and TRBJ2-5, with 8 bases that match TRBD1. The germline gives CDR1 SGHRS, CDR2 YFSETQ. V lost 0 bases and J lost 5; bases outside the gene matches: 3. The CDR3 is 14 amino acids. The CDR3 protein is CASSLDRGYETQYF. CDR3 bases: TGCGCCAGCAGCTTGGACAGGGGGTACGAGACCCAGTACTTC.

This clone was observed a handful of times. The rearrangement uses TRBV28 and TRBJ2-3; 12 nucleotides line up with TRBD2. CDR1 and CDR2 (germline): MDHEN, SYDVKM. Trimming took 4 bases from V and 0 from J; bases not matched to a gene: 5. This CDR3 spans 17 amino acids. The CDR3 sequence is CASSWGLAGDSTDTQYF. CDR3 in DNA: TGTGCCAGCAGTTGGGGACTAGCGGGCGACAGCACAGATACGCAGTATTTT.

The CDR3 DNA is TGTGCCAGCAGCGTAGTAAGAGGGAGGGCCGCCTACAATGAGCAGTTCTTC. It specifies CASSVVRGRAAYNEQFF. The chain is built from TRBV9 and TRBJ2-1; 7 bases map to TRBD2. This CDR3 has 17 amino acids. The V segment lost 0 bases and the J segment 2 bases; nucleotides outside the gene matches: 8. CDR1 is SGDLS, CDR2 YYNGEE, per germline.

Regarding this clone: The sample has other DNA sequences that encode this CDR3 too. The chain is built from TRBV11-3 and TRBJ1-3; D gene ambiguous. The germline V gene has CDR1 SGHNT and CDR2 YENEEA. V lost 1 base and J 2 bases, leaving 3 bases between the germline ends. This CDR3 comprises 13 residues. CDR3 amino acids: CASSLGPGNTIYF. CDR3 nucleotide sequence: TGTGCCAGCAGCTTAGGCCCTGGAAACACCATATATTTT.

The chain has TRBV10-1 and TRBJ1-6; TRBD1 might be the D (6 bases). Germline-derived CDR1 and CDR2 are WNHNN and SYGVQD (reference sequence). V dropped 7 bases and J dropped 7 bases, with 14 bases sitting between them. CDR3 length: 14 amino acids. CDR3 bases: TGCGCCAGCAAAGGGGGGGACGGAAATTCACCCCTCCACTTT. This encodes CASKGGDGNSPLHF.

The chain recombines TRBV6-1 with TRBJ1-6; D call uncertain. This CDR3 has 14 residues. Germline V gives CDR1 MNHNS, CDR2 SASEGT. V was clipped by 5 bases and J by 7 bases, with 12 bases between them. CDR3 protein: CASSRGAGNSPLHF. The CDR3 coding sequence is TGTGCCAGCAGTCGCGGAGCCGGCAATTCACCCCTCCACTTT.

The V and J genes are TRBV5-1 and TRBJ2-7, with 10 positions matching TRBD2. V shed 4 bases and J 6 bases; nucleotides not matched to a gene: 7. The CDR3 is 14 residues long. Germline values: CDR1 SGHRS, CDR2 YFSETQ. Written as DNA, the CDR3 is TGCGCCAGCAGCGAGATAGCGGGAGGACTCGAGCAGTACTTC. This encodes CASSEIAGGLEQYF.

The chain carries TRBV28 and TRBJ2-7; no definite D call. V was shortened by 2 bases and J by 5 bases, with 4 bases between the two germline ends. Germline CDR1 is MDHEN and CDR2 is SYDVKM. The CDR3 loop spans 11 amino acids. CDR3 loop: CASSLGNEQYF. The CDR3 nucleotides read TGTGCCAGCAGTTTAGGAAACGAGCAGTACTTC.

As DNA, the CDR3 is TGCGCCAGCAGCCAAGATTCTGGCGGGGACACCGGGGAGCTGTTTTTT. It translates to CASSQDSGGDTGELFF. The chain employs TRBV4-3 and TRBJ2-2; D is perhaps TRBD2 (6 bases). Per the germline V gene, CDR1 is LGHNA and CDR2 is YSLEER. The V end was cut by 0 bases, the J end by 3 bases, with 11 bases between. CDR3 size: 16 residues.

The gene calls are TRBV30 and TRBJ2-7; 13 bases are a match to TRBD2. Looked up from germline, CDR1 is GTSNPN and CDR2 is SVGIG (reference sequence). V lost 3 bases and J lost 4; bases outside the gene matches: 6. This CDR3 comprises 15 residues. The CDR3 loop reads CAWSALGLAGYEQYF. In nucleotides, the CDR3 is TGTGCCTGGAGCGCCCTGGGACTAGCGGGATACGAGCAGTACTTC.

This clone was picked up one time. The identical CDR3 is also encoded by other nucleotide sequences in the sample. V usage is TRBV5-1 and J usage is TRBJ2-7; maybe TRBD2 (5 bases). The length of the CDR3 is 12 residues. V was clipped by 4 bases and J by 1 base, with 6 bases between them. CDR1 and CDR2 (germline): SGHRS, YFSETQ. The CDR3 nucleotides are TGCGCCAGCAGCGGGAGTTCCTACGAGCAGTACTTC. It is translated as CASSGSSYEQYF.

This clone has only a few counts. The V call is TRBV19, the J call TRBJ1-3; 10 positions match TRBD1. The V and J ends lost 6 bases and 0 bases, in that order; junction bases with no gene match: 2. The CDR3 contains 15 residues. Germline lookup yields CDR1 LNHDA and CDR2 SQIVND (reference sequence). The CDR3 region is CASRDRGSSGNTIYF. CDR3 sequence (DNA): TGTGCCAGTAGGGACAGGGGGAGCTCTGGAAACACCATATATTTT.

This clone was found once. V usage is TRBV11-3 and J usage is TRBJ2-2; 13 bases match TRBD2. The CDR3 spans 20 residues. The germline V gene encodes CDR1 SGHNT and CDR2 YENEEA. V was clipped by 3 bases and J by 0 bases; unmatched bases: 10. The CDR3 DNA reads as TGTGCCAGCAGCTTGGGTCCCCGGGGACTAGCGGGATCGAACACCGGGGAGCTGTTTTTT. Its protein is CASSLGPRGLAGSNTGELFF.

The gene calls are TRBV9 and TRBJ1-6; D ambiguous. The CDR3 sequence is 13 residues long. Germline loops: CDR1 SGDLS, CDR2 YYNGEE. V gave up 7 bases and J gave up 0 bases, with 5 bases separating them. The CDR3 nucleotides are TGTGCCAGCGGACTCTCCTATAATTCACCCCTCCACTTT. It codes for CASGLSYNSPLHF. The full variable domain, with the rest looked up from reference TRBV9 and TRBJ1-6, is DSGVTQTPKHLITATGQRVTLRCSPRSGDLSVYWYQQSLDQGLQFLIQYYNGEERAKGNILERFSAQQFPDLHSELNLSSLELGDSALYFCASGLSYNSPLHFGNGTRLTVT.

In DNA form, the CDR3 reads TGTGCCAGCTCACCCGGCGACAGGGGTCCCCGCTCTGGGGCCAACGTCCTGACTTTC. Translating gives CASSPGDRGPRSGANVLTF. V is TRBV18 and J is TRBJ2-6, with 8 bases identical to TRBD1. V gave up 3 bases and J gave up 0 bases; unmatched junction bases: 10. Germline CDR1 and CDR2: KGHSH and LQKENI. The CDR3 contains 19 residues.

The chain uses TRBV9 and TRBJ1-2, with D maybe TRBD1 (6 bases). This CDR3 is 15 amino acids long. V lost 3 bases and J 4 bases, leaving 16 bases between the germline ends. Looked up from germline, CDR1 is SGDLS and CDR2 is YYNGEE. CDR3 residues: CASSAGATGAYGYTF. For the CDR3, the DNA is TGTGCCAGCAGCGCGGGGGCGACAGGCGCCTATGGCTACACCTTC.

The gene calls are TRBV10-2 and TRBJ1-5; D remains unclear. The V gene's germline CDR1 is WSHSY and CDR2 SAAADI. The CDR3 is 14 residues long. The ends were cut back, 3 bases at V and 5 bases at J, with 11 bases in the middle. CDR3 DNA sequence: TGCGCCAGCAGTGACAGGAGGAGCGATCAGCCCCAGCATTTT. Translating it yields CASSDRRSDQPQHF.

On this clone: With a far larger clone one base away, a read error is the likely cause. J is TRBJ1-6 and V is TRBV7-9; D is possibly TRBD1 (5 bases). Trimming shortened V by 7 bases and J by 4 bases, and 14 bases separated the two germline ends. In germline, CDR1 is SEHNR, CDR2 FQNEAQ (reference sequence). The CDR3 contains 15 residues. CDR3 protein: CASNPGLEYNSPLHF. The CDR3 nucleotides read TGTGCCAGCAACCCGGGACTGGAATATAATTCACCCCTCCACTTT.

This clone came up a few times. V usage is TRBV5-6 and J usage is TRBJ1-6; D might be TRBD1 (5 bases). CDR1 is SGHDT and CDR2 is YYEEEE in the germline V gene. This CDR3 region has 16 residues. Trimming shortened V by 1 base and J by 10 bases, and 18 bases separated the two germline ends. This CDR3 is CASSLMPGWGYSPLHF. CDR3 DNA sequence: TGTGCCAGCAGCTTGATGCCGGGCTGGGGGTACTCACCCCTCCACTTT.

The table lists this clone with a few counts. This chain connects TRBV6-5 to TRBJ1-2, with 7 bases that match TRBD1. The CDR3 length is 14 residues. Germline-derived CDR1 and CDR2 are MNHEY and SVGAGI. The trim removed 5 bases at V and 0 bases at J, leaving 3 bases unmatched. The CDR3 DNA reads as TGTGCCAGCAGTCGACAGGGCCCTAACTATGGCTACACCTTC. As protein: CASSRQGPNYGYTF.

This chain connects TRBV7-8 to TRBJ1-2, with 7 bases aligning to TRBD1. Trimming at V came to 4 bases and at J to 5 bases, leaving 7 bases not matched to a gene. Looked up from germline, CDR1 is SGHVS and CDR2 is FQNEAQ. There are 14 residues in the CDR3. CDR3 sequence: CASSWDSEVYGYTF. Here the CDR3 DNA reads TGTGCCAGCAGCTGGGACAGTGAGGTTTATGGCTACACCTTC.

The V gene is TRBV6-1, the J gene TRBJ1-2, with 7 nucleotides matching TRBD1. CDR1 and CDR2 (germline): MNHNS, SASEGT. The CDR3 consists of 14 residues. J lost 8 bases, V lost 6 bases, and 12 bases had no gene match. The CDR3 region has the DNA TGTGCCAGCAGCCCCCCCGGGACAGCCAGGGGCTACACCTTC. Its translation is CASSPPGTARGYTF.

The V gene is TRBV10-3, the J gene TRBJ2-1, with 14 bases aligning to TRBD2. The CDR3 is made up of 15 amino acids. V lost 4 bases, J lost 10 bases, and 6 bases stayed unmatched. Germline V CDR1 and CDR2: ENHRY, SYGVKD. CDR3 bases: TGTGCCATCAGTGCGGGACTAGCGGGAGTCGGGGAGCAGTTCTTC. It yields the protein CAISAGLAGVGEQFF.

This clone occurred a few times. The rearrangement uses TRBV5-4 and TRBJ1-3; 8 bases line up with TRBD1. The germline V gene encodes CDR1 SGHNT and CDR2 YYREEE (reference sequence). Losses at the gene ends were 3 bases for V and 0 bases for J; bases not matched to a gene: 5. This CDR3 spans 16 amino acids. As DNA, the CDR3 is TGTGCCAGCAGCTCAGGGGGCTCGAGCTCTGGAAACACCATATATTTT. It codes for CASSSGGSSSGNTIYF.

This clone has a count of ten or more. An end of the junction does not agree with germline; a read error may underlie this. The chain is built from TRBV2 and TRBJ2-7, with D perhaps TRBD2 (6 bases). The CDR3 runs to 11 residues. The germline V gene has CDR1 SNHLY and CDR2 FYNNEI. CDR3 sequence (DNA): TGTGCGAGCAGACGGGGGAACGAGCAGTACTTC. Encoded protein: CASRRGNEQYF.